This TCR beta chain was retrieved from a study of blood T cell repertoires in COVID-19. Study as a whole: The United States, Italy and Spain supplied acute and convalescent COVID-19 samples.

Study processing details: Amplification from reference gene primers served as the basis for estimated nucleated cell counts. The data were produced by immunoSEQ multiplex PCR, yet TCRdb's version contains in-frame clones alone and is incomplete. V, J and clone size are taken as reported in that table, and D and trimming were inferred from the DNA itself. The sample contains under 200,000 clones, more than 65% of which appear only once. In Seattle, patients joined the study during active infection and were tracked longitudinally. Germline assignment: CDR1 SEHNR and CDR2 FQNEAQ (reference sequence). This CDR3 contains 15 residues. V was pared by 1 base and J by 5 bases, with 7 bases of the junction left unmatched.

Sequenced material: peripheral blood. The TCR was taken from an older woman with COVID-19, enrolled during active disease. The chain links TRBV7-9 to TRBJ1-2; 7 nucleotides align to TRBD1. The CDR3 DNA reads TGTGCCAGCAGCTTAGTTTCAGGGGGAAAGTATGGCTACACCTTC. It specifies CASSLVSGGKYGYTF.